A selection of T cell receptor beta chains follows, all from one sample in a study of T-cell memory formation after mild COVID-19. TCRdb recomputed calls from the 5' RACE reads with MiXCR, one row per CDR3 protein. The sample lists approximately 210,000 distinct CDR3 sequences, more than 25% seen once, with roughly 11% in the top ten. Sequenced sample: PBMCs or a T cell subset sorted from them (not recorded which). These receptors were collected from an adult woman who had mild COVID-19 (a few samples of this study predate the infection). Cell type and time point are not known. The CDR3 runs from the conserved cysteine through the conserved F or W. A D gene is named only where the DNA matches it firmly. Some rows have no size entry. The others give once, few or many, or a class for an expanded clone.

j_gene: TRBJ2-2
abundance: .
v_gene: TRBV7-3
d_gene: TRBD2
CDR3aa: CASSLAGMNTGELFF
CDR3nt: TGTGCCAGCAGCCTAGCGGGGATGAACACCGGGGAGCTGTTTTTT

j_gene: TRBJ2-2
abundance: few
v_gene: TRBV7-9
d_gene: .
CDR3aa: CASSLGNVANTGELFF
CDR3nt: TGTGCCAGCAGCTTAGGGAACGTTGCTAACACCGGGGAGCTGTTTTTT

j_gene: TRBJ2-7
abundance: few
v_gene: TRBV10-3
d_gene: .
CDR3aa: CAHSPGYEQYF
CDR3nt: TGTGCCCACAGCCCCGGCTACGAGCAGTACTTC

j_gene: TRBJ2-7
abundance: many
v_gene: TRBV12-3/TRBV12-4
d_gene: TRBD2
CDR3aa: CASSRTSGRVYEQYF
CDR3nt: TGTGCCAGCAGCAGGACTAGCGGGAGGGTCTACGAGCAGTACTTC

j_gene: TRBJ1-3
abundance: .
v_gene: TRBV28
d_gene: .
CDR3aa: CASSLKGTAGNTIYF
CDR3nt: TGTGCCAGCAGTCTGAAGGGGACGGCTGGAAACACCATATATTTT

j_gene: TRBJ1-5
abundance: .
v_gene: TRBV6-1
d_gene: .
CDR3aa: CASIVLGTTEKHF
CDR3nt: TGTGCCAGCATCGTCTTGGGGACGACCGAAAAGCATTTT

j_gene: TRBJ2-3
abundance: .
v_gene: TRBV5-1
d_gene: .
CDR3aa: CASSPKGGSSTDTQYF
CDR3nt: TGCGCCAGCAGCCCTAAGGGGGGCTCAAGCACAGATACGCAGTATTTT

j_gene: TRBJ2-3
abundance: .
v_gene: TRBV29-1
d_gene: TRBD2
CDR3aa: CSAHTISGSTDTQYF
CDR3nt: TGCAGCGCCCATACAATTAGCGGGAGCACAGATACGCAGTATTTT

j_gene: TRBJ2-4
abundance: .
v_gene: TRBV4-1
d_gene: .
CDR3aa: CASSQEWARVAKNIQYF
CDR3nt: TGCGCCAGCAGCCAAGAATGGGCCAGGGTGGCCAAAAACATTCAGTACTTC

j_gene: TRBJ1-5
abundance: few
v_gene: TRBV20-1
d_gene: TRBD1
CDR3aa: CSARESNRGSNQPQHF
CDR3nt: TGCAGTGCTAGAGAATCTAACAGGGGAAGCAATCAGCCCCAGCATTTT

j_gene: TRBJ2-1
abundance: .
v_gene: TRBV7-2
d_gene: .
CDR3aa: CASRLNLDNEQFF
CDR3nt: TGTGCCAGCAGATTAAACCTGGACAATGAGCAGTTCTTC

j_gene: TRBJ2-1
abundance: .
v_gene: TRBV7-7
d_gene: .
CDR3aa: CASSSGPGGYNEQFF
CDR3nt: TGTGCTAGCAGTTCCGGGCCTGGGGGGTACAATGAGCAGTTCTTC

j_gene: TRBJ1-1
abundance: few
v_gene: TRBV6-5
d_gene: TRBD1
CDR3aa: CASSSSGTGNTEAFF
CDR3nt: TGTGCCAGCAGCTCCTCAGGGACAGGGAACACTGAAGCTTTCTTT

j_gene: TRBJ1-4
abundance: few
v_gene: TRBV7-9
d_gene: TRBD1
CDR3aa: CASSPYGQGDDEKLFF
CDR3nt: TGTGCCAGCAGCCCCTATGGACAGGGAGATGATGAAAAACTGTTTTTT

j_gene: TRBJ2-7
abundance: .
v_gene: TRBV6-4
d_gene: .
CDR3aa: CASSDIGRSFYEQYF
CDR3nt: TGTGCCAGCAGTGACATAGGGCGGTCTTTCTACGAGCAGTACTTC

j_gene: TRBJ1-1
abundance: .
v_gene: TRBV6-5
d_gene: .
CDR3aa: CASSYTQSNTEAFF
CDR3nt: TGTGCCAGCAGTTACACCCAATCGAACACTGAAGCTTTCTTT

j_gene: TRBJ2-1
abundance: many
v_gene: TRBV7-2
d_gene: TRBD2
CDR3aa: CASSLLGPSGRNEQFF
CDR3nt: TGTGCCAGCAGCTTACTGGGCCCTAGCGGAAGGAATGAGCAGTTCTTC

j_gene: TRBJ2-1
abundance: .
v_gene: TRBV9
d_gene: TRBD2
CDR3aa: CASSAELAGSYNEQFF
CDR3nt: TGTGCCAGCAGCGCCGAGTTAGCGGGGTCCTACAATGAGCAGTTCTTC

j_gene: TRBJ1-5
abundance: few
v_gene: TRBV6-1
d_gene: .
CDR3aa: CASSAEPASNQPQHF
CDR3nt: TGTGCCAGCAGCGCAGAACCGGCGAGCAATCAGCCCCAGCATTTT

j_gene: TRBJ1-2
abundance: few
v_gene: TRBV5-1
d_gene: TRBD1
CDR3aa: CASSQTGGAKRYTF
CDR3nt: TGCGCCAGCAGCCAGACAGGGGGCGCGAAGCGCTACACCTTC

j_gene: TRBJ2-5
abundance: few
v_gene: TRBV15
d_gene: .
CDR3aa: CATSRGELSGQETQYF
CDR3nt: TGTGCCACCAGCAGAGGGGAACTGTCGGGCCAAGAGACCCAGTACTTC

j_gene: TRBJ1-2
abundance: .
v_gene: TRBV20-1
d_gene: TRBD1
CDR3aa: CSAGPTGVDGYTF
CDR3nt: TGCAGTGCTGGACCGACAGGGGTGGACGGCTACACCTTC

j_gene: TRBJ1-1
abundance: .
v_gene: TRBV18
d_gene: .
CDR3aa: CASSTQTGNTEAFF
CDR3nt: TGTGCCAGCTCAACACAGACAGGGAACACTGAAGCTTTCTTT

j_gene: TRBJ2-7
abundance: few
v_gene: TRBV5-4
d_gene: TRBD2
CDR3aa: CASSQGLAGRDEQYF
CDR3nt: TGTGCCAGCAGCCAAGGACTAGCGGGGAGGGACGAGCAGTACTTC

j_gene: TRBJ2-7
abundance: .
v_gene: TRBV7-2
d_gene: .
CDR3aa: CASSFGEGAYEQYF
CDR3nt: TGTGCCAGCAGCTTTGGGGAGGGGGCCTACGAGCAGTACTTC

j_gene: TRBJ1-1
abundance: few
v_gene: TRBV27
d_gene: .
CDR3aa: CATSRGSMNTEAFF
CDR3nt: TGTGCCACCTCTCGGGGTTCCATGAACACTGAAGCTTTCTTT

j_gene: TRBJ2-1
abundance: few
v_gene: TRBV13
d_gene: TRBD2
CDR3aa: CASSLGGTSFDEQFF
CDR3nt: TGTGCCAGCAGCCTGGGCGGGACTAGCTTCGATGAGCAGTTCTTC

j_gene: TRBJ1-5
abundance: few
v_gene: TRBV5-1
d_gene: .
CDR3aa: CASSTRPNQPQHF
CDR3nt: TGCGCCAGCAGCACCCGTCCCAATCAGCCCCAGCATTTT

j_gene: TRBJ1-5
abundance: few
v_gene: TRBV29-1
d_gene: .
CDR3aa: CSVGGAANQPQHF
CDR3nt: TGCAGCGTTGGGGGGGCAGCTAATCAGCCCCAGCATTTT

j_gene: TRBJ2-3
abundance: .
v_gene: TRBV7-9
d_gene: TRBD1
CDR3aa: CASSNLAGGPTDTQYF
CDR3nt: TGTGCCAGCAGCAATCTAGCAGGGGGCCCCACAGATACGCAGTATTTT

j_gene: TRBJ2-3
abundance: .
v_gene: TRBV5-6
d_gene: .
CDR3aa: CASSLAGGDWYTQYF
CDR3nt: TGTGCCAGCAGCTTGGCCGGGGGCGATTGGTATACGCAGTATTTT

j_gene: TRBJ2-7
abundance: .
v_gene: TRBV7-2
d_gene: .
CDR3aa: CASSLEFAYEQYF
CDR3nt: TGTGCCAGCAGCTTAGAGTTCGCCTACGAGCAGTACTTC

j_gene: TRBJ1-1
abundance: few
v_gene: TRBV7-9
d_gene: .
CDR3aa: CASSSHNSPNTEAFF
CDR3nt: TGTGCCAGCAGCTCGCACAACTCCCCCAACACTGAAGCTTTCTTT

j_gene: TRBJ2-3
abundance: .
v_gene: TRBV24-1
d_gene: .
CDR3aa: CATSDLGVDASTDTQYF
CDR3nt: TGTGCCACCAGTGATTTAGGGGTTGACGCTAGCACAGATACGCAGTATTTT

j_gene: TRBJ2-3
abundance: few
v_gene: TRBV3-1
d_gene: TRBD2
CDR3aa: CASSHRGLADTDTQYF
CDR3nt: TGTGCCAGCAGCCACCGGGGACTAGCGGACACAGATACGCAGTATTTT

j_gene: TRBJ1-1
abundance: .
v_gene: TRBV7-9
d_gene: .
CDR3aa: CASSHHRERGRTEAFF
CDR3nt: TGTGCCAGCAGTCACCACAGGGAGCGGGGGCGCACTGAAGCTTTCTTT

j_gene: TRBJ2-1
abundance: once
v_gene: TRBV7-2
d_gene: .
CDR3aa: CASSSGDGYNEQFF
CDR3nt: TGTGCCAGCAGCTCGGGGGACGGCTACAATGAGCAGTTCTTC

j_gene: TRBJ2-7
abundance: few
v_gene: TRBV10-3
d_gene: .
CDR3aa: CAISPEGTGASYEQYF
CDR3nt: TGTGCCATCAGCCCGGAAGGGACCGGGGCGTCCTACGAGCAGTACTTC

j_gene: TRBJ1-2
abundance: few
v_gene: TRBV9
d_gene: .
CDR3aa: CASSVGSGNYGYTF
CDR3nt: TGTGCCAGCAGCGTAGGATCAGGGAACTATGGCTACACCTTC

j_gene: TRBJ2-3
abundance: .
v_gene: TRBV20-1
d_gene: TRBD1
CDR3aa: CSAPGTGRTGRTDTQYF
CDR3nt: TGCAGTGCCCCGGGGACAGGGAGGACGGGTCGGACAGATACGCAGTATTTT

j_gene: TRBJ1-4
abundance: .
v_gene: TRBV20-1
d_gene: .
CDR3aa: CSATTGHGYGKLFF
CDR3nt: TGCAGTGCTACCACGGGACACGGGTACGGAAAACTGTTTTTT

j_gene: TRBJ2-4
abundance: many
v_gene: TRBV7-8
d_gene: .
CDR3aa: CASSEPPNIQYF
CDR3nt: TGTGCCAGCAGCGAACCCCCCAACATTCAGTACTTC

j_gene: TRBJ2-1
abundance: .
v_gene: TRBV5-1
d_gene: .
CDR3aa: CASSSQQAYNEQFF
CDR3nt: TGCGCCAGCAGCTCCCAACAGGCCTACAATGAGCAGTTCTTC

j_gene: TRBJ2-2
abundance: once
v_gene: TRBV11-2
d_gene: .
CDR3aa: CASRPINTGELFF
CDR3nt: TGTGCCAGCAGGCCGATAAACACCGGGGAGCTGTTTTTT

j_gene: TRBJ2-7
abundance: few
v_gene: TRBV20-1
d_gene: .
CDR3aa: CSARDEGGDRHF
CDR3nt: TGCAGTGCTAGAGATGAGGGTGGGGACCGGCACTTC

j_gene: TRBJ2-3
abundance: few
v_gene: TRBV7-9
d_gene: .
CDR3aa: CASSPTGRKDTDTQYF
CDR3nt: TGTGCCAGCAGCCCCACGGGGAGGAAGGACACAGATACGCAGTATTTT

j_gene: TRBJ2-3
abundance: .
v_gene: TRBV20-1
d_gene: TRBD2
CDR3aa: CSARSSGGTDTQYF
CDR3nt: TGCAGTGCTAGGAGCAGCGGGGGCACAGATACGCAGTATTTT

j_gene: TRBJ1-1
abundance: few
v_gene: TRBV6-2/TRBV6-3
d_gene: .
CDR3aa: CASSSPVSFTEAFF
CDR3nt: TGTGCCAGCAGTTCCCCTGTCAGCTTCACTGAAGCTTTCTTT

j_gene: TRBJ2-7
abundance: .
v_gene: TRBV4-1
d_gene: TRBD2
CDR3aa: CASSHGSGGPSYEQYF
CDR3nt: TGCGCCAGCAGCCATGGTAGCGGGGGGCCGAGCTACGAGCAGTACTTC

j_gene: TRBJ2-1
abundance: few
v_gene: TRBV18
d_gene: TRBD1
CDR3aa: CASSPMGQGKFF
CDR3nt: TGTGCCAGCTCACCTATGGGACAGGGAAAGTTCTTC

j_gene: TRBJ2-1
abundance: .
v_gene: TRBV30
d_gene: TRBD1
CDR3aa: CASPGTAHSNNEQFF
CDR3nt: TGTGCCTCCCCCGGGACAGCCCATTCGAACAATGAGCAGTTCTTC

j_gene: TRBJ2-1
abundance: .
v_gene: TRBV24-1
d_gene: .
CDR3aa: CATSDPLGRSNEQFF
CDR3nt: TGTGCCACCAGTGATCCCCTAGGAAGATCCAATGAGCAGTTCTTC

j_gene: TRBJ2-4
abundance: few
v_gene: TRBV7-2
d_gene: TRBD1
CDR3aa: CASSLVGQRGPVNIQYF
CDR3nt: TGTGCCAGCAGCTTAGTAGGGCAGAGGGGGCCGGTAAACATTCAGTACTTC

j_gene: TRBJ2-1
abundance: many
v_gene: TRBV5-1
d_gene: .
CDR3aa: CASSPEGYNEQFF
CDR3nt: TGCGCCAGCAGCCCGGAGGGCTACAATGAGCAGTTCTTC

j_gene: TRBJ1-1
abundance: few
v_gene: TRBV3-1
d_gene: .
CDR3aa: CASSQDGVEAFF
CDR3nt: TGTGCCAGCAGCCAAGACGGGGTTGAAGCTTTCTTT